This TCR beta chain was found in a study of CD8+ T cells in alopecia areata. Losses at the gene ends were 5 bases for V and 0 bases for J; bases not matched to a gene: 7. The length of the CDR3 is 15 residues. Germline CDR1 reads SEHNR; CDR2 reads FQNEAQ (reference sequence). On this clone: The target antigen is unknown.

Study outcomes and limitations: For baseline CD8+ expansion, any link to response stays uncertain with one nonresponder.

Following RNA extraction, reverse transcription yielded cDNA that acted as the sequencing template. Measured with immunoSEQ multiplex PCR; TCRdb has only the in-frame clones, and not every one. The sample has about 76,000 clones; around 65% are singletons. Specified treatment: oral pan-JAK inhibitor, 5-10 mg twice daily. Sampling of alopecia areata patients yielded lesional scalp punch biopsies as well as peripheral blood. The chain uses TRBV7-9 and TRBJ2-7; 7 nucleotides align to TRBD2. The receptor comes from a human donor with alopecia areata. Sequenced here: CD8+ T cells sorted from blood, sampled at week 24, from a patient treated with tofacitinib. CDR3 region: CASSPASSGSYEQYF. CDR3 DNA sequence: TGTGCCAGCAGCCCGGCTTCTAGCGGCTCCTACGAGCAGTACTTC.